The sample holds one count of the clone carrying this TCR beta chain. CDR1 is DFQATT and CDR2 is SNEGSKA in the germline V gene (reference sequence). Trimming removed 6 bases at V and 4 bases at J, with 10 bases between. This CDR3 contains 13 residues. Patients counted as stable if ophthalmopathy did not develop within 18 months. The study enrolled patients aged 18 to 65 with newly diagnosed hyperthyroidism of under 2 months' duration. Clinical symptoms, serum thyroxine and TRAb, thyroid ultrasound and orbital computed tomography together formed the diagnostic basis. RNA transcripts yielded amplified TCR beta CDR3 regions. Initially, a first-round RT-PCR of the TCR CDR3 employed the HTBI primer set. One entry per CDR3 protein, called by TCRdb with MiXCR from the multiplex PCR reads. The table has 75,000 to 100,000 distinct CDR3 sequences, 35% to 50% seen once. This sample is drawn from a study of T cells in Graves' hyperthyroidism and ophthalmopathy.

This TCR came from a woman aged 25 to 45 with Graves' hyperthyroidism. Sequenced: peripheral blood or thyroid tissue (not recorded which). The chain recombines TRBV20-1 with TRBJ1-6; D gene uncertain. CDR3 sequence: CSAREAYNSPLHF. The CDR3 region has the DNA TGCAGTGCAAGGGAAGCTTATAATTCACCCCTCCACTTT.